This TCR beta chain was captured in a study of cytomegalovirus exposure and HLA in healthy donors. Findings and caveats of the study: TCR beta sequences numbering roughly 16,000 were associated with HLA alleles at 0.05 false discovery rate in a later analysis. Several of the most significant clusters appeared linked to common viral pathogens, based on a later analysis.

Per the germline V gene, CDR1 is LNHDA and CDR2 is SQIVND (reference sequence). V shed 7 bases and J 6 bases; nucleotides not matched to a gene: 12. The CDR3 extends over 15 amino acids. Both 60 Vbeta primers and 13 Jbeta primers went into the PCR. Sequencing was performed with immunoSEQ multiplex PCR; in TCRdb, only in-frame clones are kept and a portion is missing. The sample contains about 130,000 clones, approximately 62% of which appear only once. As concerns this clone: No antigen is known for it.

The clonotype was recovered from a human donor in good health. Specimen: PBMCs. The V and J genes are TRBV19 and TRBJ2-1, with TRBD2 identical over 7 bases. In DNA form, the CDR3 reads TGTGCCAGTACCTCGGGGCGGGAGTGGGTCAATGAGCAGTTCTTC. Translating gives CASTSGREWVNEQFF.